The 27 T cell receptor beta chains below all came from one sample that was sequenced in a study of OX40 agonist ivuxolimab in advanced cancers. Here immunoSEQ multiplex PCR was the method, and the copy in TCRdb shows in-frame clones only, minus some. There are some 77,000 clones in the sample; roughly 84% occur only once, and 6.2% lies in the top ten. Here the sequenced sample was CD4+ or CD8+ T cells sorted from blood, taken in a trial of the OX40 agonist ivuxolimab. All receptors come from an adult with an advanced solid tumor such as melanoma, head and neck, liver or kidney cancer.

V usage is TRBV7-3 and J usage is TRBJ2-7; unclear D gene. Trimming cost V 4 bases and J 3 bases, with 10 bases left between them. The CDR3 totals 13 residues. CDR1 SGHTA and CDR2 FQGTGA come from the germline V gene. DNA of the CDR3: TGTGCCAGCAGCTCCCGCCCTTTCTACGAGCAGTACTTC. Translating gives CASSSRPFYEQYF.

The rearrangement uses TRBV19 and TRBJ1-6; perhaps TRBD1 as D (5 bases). The CDR3 consists of 15 residues. Germline V gives CDR1 LNHDA, CDR2 SQIVND (reference sequence). V was shortened by 5 bases and J by 6 bases, with 14 bases between the two germline ends. The CDR3: CASSPGRGGNSPLHF. The CDR3 DNA follows: TGTGCCAGTAGTCCGGGCCGGGGGGGTAATTCACCCCTCCACTTT.

This chain uses TRBV6-1 with TRBJ2-5; 8 bases line up with TRBD2. This CDR3 has 14 amino acids. From germline, CDR1 is MNHNS and CDR2 SASEGT. The V and J ends lost 4 bases and 5 bases, in that order; junction bases with no gene match: 6. The CDR3 loop reads CASSAGTSRETQYF. The CDR3 DNA is TGTGCCAGCAGTGCCGGGACTAGTCGCGAGACCCAGTACTTC.

V is TRBV28 and J is TRBJ1-6, with TRBD1 matching over 7 bases. V lost 7 bases, J lost 6 bases, and 9 bases stayed unmatched. Germline V gives CDR1 MDHEN, CDR2 SYDVKM. CDR3 length equals 15 residues. The CDR3 coding sequence is TGTGCCAGCACTCCGGCCGGGACAGTTAATTCACCCCTCCACTTT. Protein product: CASTPAGTVNSPLHF.

The genes are TRBV7-3 and TRBJ1-1; D not certain. Per germline, CDR1 SGHTA and CDR2 FQGTGA. The V end was cut by 2 bases, the J end by 3 bases, with 13 bases between. This CDR3 comprises 15 residues. The CDR3 spells CASSLSPLGDTEAFF. In DNA form, the CDR3 reads TGTGCCAGCAGCTTATCCCCGCTTGGGGACACTGAAGCTTTCTTT.

A single count supports this clone. This chain links TRBV2 with TRBJ2-5, with TRBD2 matching 8 bases. Germline V CDR1 and CDR2: SNHLY, FYNNEI. CDR3 length: 15 amino acids. V lost 2 bases and J lost 2; bases outside the gene matches: 4. The CDR3 sequence: CASSEYGGGQETQYF. The CDR3 DNA is TGTGCCAGCAGTGAATATGGCGGGGGGCAAGAGACCCAGTACTTC.

The V call is TRBV10-3, the J call TRBJ2-2; 7 positions match TRBD1. The CDR3 consists of 14 residues. Trimming took 6 bases from V and 3 from J; bases not matched to a gene: 4. Germline V gene lookup returns CDR1 ENHRY and CDR2 SYGVKD. CDR3 in DNA: TGTGCCATCAGGGACAGGTTAGACACCGGGGAGCTGTTTTTT. Its translation is CAIRDRLDTGELFF.

V is TRBV11-2 and J is TRBJ1-5; the D is unclear. Germline V gene sequence: CDR1 SGHAT, CDR2 FQNNGV. Deletions cut 2 bases from V and 3 bases from J, with 5 bases between. CDR3 length: 13 residues. Written as DNA, the CDR3 is TGTGCCAGCAGCTTAAGGCTCAATCAGCCCCAGCATTTT. Translating gives CASSLRLNQPQHF.

The chain links TRBV28 to TRBJ1-1, with D perhaps TRBD1 (5 bases). The CDR3 runs to 17 residues. Deletions cut 2 bases from V and 1 base from J, with 17 bases between. The germline V gene has CDR1 MDHEN and CDR2 SYDVKM. CDR3 sequence: CASSLGPIRRGNTEAFF. The CDR3 DNA follows: TGTGCCAGCAGTTTAGGCCCGATTAGAAGGGGGAACACTGAAGCTTTCTTT.

With regard to this clone: Distinct nucleotide sequences in the sample also encode this CDR3. This sequence joins TRBV11-2 and TRBJ1-1; no firm D call. Trimming took off 1 base at V and 4 bases at J, with 10 bases between the two ends. The CDR3 loop spans 14 amino acids. The germline gives CDR1 SGHAT, CDR2 FQNNGV. CDR3: CASSLAGTFTEAFF. CDR3 in DNA: TGTGCCAGCAGCTTAGCGGGCACCTTCACTGAAGCTTTCTTT.

This sequence joins TRBV9 and TRBJ1-1; D not resolved. V lost 5 bases and J 2 bases, leaving 10 bases between the germline ends. The germline V gene has CDR1 SGDLS and CDR2 YYNGEE. The length of the CDR3 is 13 residues. CDR3 sequence (DNA): TGTGCCAGCAGTCGGCACCTCAACACTGAAGCTTTCTTT. This sequence encodes CASSRHLNTEAFF. The variable domain in full, completed from reference TRBV9 and TRBJ1-1, reads DSGVTQTPKHLITATGQRVTLRCSPRSGDLSVYWYQQSLDQGLQFLIQYYNGEERAKGNILERFSAQQFPDLHSELNLSSLELGDSALYFCASSRHLNTEAFFGQGTRLTVV.

The chain couples TRBV15 to TRBJ1-5; TRBD1 agrees at 7 bases. Germline assignment: CDR1 LNHNV and CDR2 YYDKDF (reference sequence). The CDR3 extends over 18 amino acids. The V segment lost 2 bases and the J segment 0 bases; nucleotides outside the gene matches: 10. The CDR3 sequence: CATSRPRTGVYSNQPQHF. CDR3 DNA: TGTGCCACCAGCAGACCACGGACAGGAGTTTATAGCAATCAGCCCCAGCATTTT.

This rearrangement joins TRBV7-9 to TRBJ1-4; D not resolved. Germline values: CDR1 SEHNR, CDR2 FQNEAQ (reference sequence). V lost 3 bases and J lost 5, with 13 bases in between. CDR3 length equals 15 residues. CDR3 loop: CASSFGHSYNEKLFF. The CDR3 DNA follows: TGTGCCAGCAGCTTCGGTCACAGCTACAATGAAAAACTGTTTTTT.

The rearrangement links TRBV19 to TRBJ2-7, with 8 bases fitting TRBD1. Losses at the gene ends were 5 bases for V and 5 bases for J; bases not matched to a gene: 8. This CDR3 is built from 14 residues. The V gene's germline CDR1 is LNHDA and CDR2 SQIVND (reference sequence). The CDR3 spells CASSAQTGVHEQYF. In DNA form, the CDR3 reads TGTGCCAGTAGTGCGCAGACAGGGGTCCACGAGCAGTACTTC.

This chain links TRBV11-1 with TRBJ2-1; D ambiguous. Trimming left V 3 bases short and J 7 bases short, with 7 bases between. Germline V CDR1 and CDR2: SGHAT, FQDESV (reference sequence). There are 12 residues in the CDR3. CDR3 residues: CASSFVKNEQFF. CDR3 sequence (DNA): TGTGCCAGCAGCTTCGTGAAGAATGAGCAGTTCTTC.

DNA for the CDR3: TGTGCCAGCAGTCCCCCCTTGGGAGGCTACACCTTC. Protein sequence: CASSPPLGGYTF. The chain joins TRBV28 to TRBJ1-2, with no clear D. The CDR3 is 12 amino acids. Looked up from germline, CDR1 is MDHEN and CDR2 is SYDVKM. V lost 5 bases and J lost 8, with 12 bases in between.

This clone was seen once. The sample carries other DNA sequences with the same CDR3. The CDR3 loop is CASSLGGQETQYF. DNA of the CDR3: TGTGCCAGCAGCTTAGGGGGCCAAGAGACCCAGTACTTC. V usage is TRBV11-3 and J usage is TRBJ2-5, with D hard to call. The CDR3 runs 13 residues. V lost 1 base and J 1 base, leaving 4 bases between the germline ends. Germline assignment: CDR1 SGHNT and CDR2 YENEEA.

The chain employs TRBV6-5 and TRBJ1-5; D perhaps matches TRBD1 (6 bases). The germline V gene encodes CDR1 MNHEY and CDR2 SVGAGI. CDR3 length: 13 amino acids. V was clipped by 5 bases and J by 3 bases, with 8 bases between them. CDR3 amino acids: CASSTGFNQPQHF. CDR3 DNA sequence: TGTGCCAGCAGTACAGGGTTCAATCAGCCCCAGCATTTT.

The chain joins TRBV29-1 to TRBJ2-5, with TRBD2 matching 10 bases. With 2 bases clipped from V and 5 bases from J, the junction kept 8 bases outside the gene matches. The V gene's germline CDR1 is SQVTM and CDR2 ANQGSEA. This CDR3 region has 15 residues. Here the CDR3 reads CSVELLAGWSETQYF. The CDR3 DNA reads TGCAGCGTTGAATTACTAGCGGGGTGGTCGGAGACCCAGTACTTC.

The chain has TRBV27 and TRBJ2-7, with 7 nucleotides matching TRBD1. CDR3 length equals 13 residues. With V trimmed by 2 bases and J by 3 bases, 1 base remained unmatched. The germline V gene encodes CDR1 MNHEY and CDR2 SMNVEV (reference sequence). In DNA form, the CDR3 reads TGTGCCAGCAGTTTACGGACAGGCTACGAGCAGTACTTC. This codes for CASSLRTGYEQYF.

The rearrangement joins TRBV18 to TRBJ2-3; D gene uncertain. The CDR3 loop spans 13 amino acids. V was cut by 5 bases and J by 2 bases, with 8 bases left in between. CDR1 KGHSH and CDR2 LQKENI come from the germline V gene. CDR3 DNA: TGTGCCAGCTCATCCCCCTTCACAGATACGCAGTATTTT. Its protein product is CASSSPFTDTQYF.

CDR3 sequence (DNA): TGTGCCAGCAGCTTAGGGTCGGGGTCTGGGGATGAGCAGTACTTC. Protein sequence: CASSLGSGSGDEQYF. The chain has TRBV7-2 and TRBJ2-7, with D perhaps TRBD2 (5 bases). Deletions cut 1 base from V and 7 bases from J, with 17 bases between. The CDR3 length is 15 residues. Germline V gene lookup returns CDR1 SGHTA and CDR2 FQGNSA.

The chain uses TRBV4-3 and TRBJ2-2; no definite D call. The CDR3 has 15 residues. The V gene's germline CDR1 is LGHNA and CDR2 YSLEER. Deletions cut 0 bases from V and 1 base from J, with 6 bases between. The CDR3 DNA sequence: TGCGCCAGCAGCCAAGATGCTAGGAACACCGGGGAGCTGTTTTTT. Its protein product is CASSQDARNTGELFF.

The V call is TRBV30, the J call TRBJ2-3; D unresolved. The CDR3 consists of 15 residues. V was clipped by 3 bases and J by 4 bases, with 17 bases between them. CDR1 is GTSNPN and CDR2 is SVGIG in the germline V gene (reference sequence). In DNA form, the CDR3 reads TGTGCCTGGAGAAATTTAGGGATGGGCGCAGATACGCAGTATTTT. Amino acids: CAWRNLGMGADTQYF. The full variable domain, completed using reference TRBV30 and TRBJ2-3, is SQTIHQWPATLVQPVGSPLSLECTVEGTSNPNLYWYRQAAGRGLQLLFYSVGIGQISSEVPQNLSASRPQDRQFILSSKKLLLSDSGFYLCAWRNLGMGADTQYFGPGTRLTVL.

This clone has a handful of counts. The chain recombines TRBV20-1 with TRBJ2-5, with D perhaps TRBD1 (7 bases). With 5 bases removed from V and 10 bases from J, the gap between germline ends came to 14 bases. The CDR3 has 11 residues. CDR1 is DFQATT and CDR2 is SNEGSKA in the germline V gene (reference sequence). CDR3 in amino acids: CSAQGGGDQYF. CDR3 in DNA: TGCAGTGCTCAGGGGGGCGGGGACCAGTACTTC.

This chain connects TRBV6-1 to TRBJ2-7; D assignment may be TRBD1 or TRBD2 (5 bases each). CDR1 is MNHNS and CDR2 is SASEGT in the germline V gene. V was shortened by 0 bases and J by 4 bases, with 19 bases between the two germline ends. The CDR3 sequence is 17 residues long. This CDR3 reads CASSEAGWGSAGYEQYF. The CDR3 nucleotides are TGTGCCAGCAGTGAAGCCGGGTGGGGGTCTGCTGGTTACGAGCAGTACTTC.

The genes are TRBV12-5 and TRBJ2-2; TRBD2 agrees at 12 bases. V shed 6 bases, J shed 3 bases, and the junction held 5 bases outside the gene matches. Germline assignment: CDR1 LGHNT and CDR2 FRNRAP. The CDR3 is 16 amino acids. The chain's CDR3 is CASGTRTSGDTGELFF. The CDR3 DNA reads TGTGCTAGTGGCACCAGGACTAGCGGGGACACCGGGGAGCTGTTTTTT.